The entry below gives a single T cell receptor (beta chain) sequence along with its context. No cognate antigen has been identified for it. No qualities accompany the bases; no much larger clone lies one base away. CDR1 and CDR2 are read off the germline V gene as SGHRS and YFSETQ. The CDR3 measures 14 amino acids from cysteine to phenylalanine. Just the 42-base CDR3 DNA is kept, in frame starting at base 1. Relative to germline, V is 6 bases shorter and J is 1 base shorter, with 10 bases between their ends. For sequencing of the TCRbeta CDR3 region, genomic DNA was extracted from the sorted cells. TCRbeta CDR3 regions were sequenced using the immunoSEQ Assay. Sourced from immuneACCESS, this table was stored by TCRdb with only in-frame sequences that have V and J called. A share of the clones is absent; for the studies checked, an unresolved V gene accounts for under half, and the remainder has no known explanation. In all, the sample holds 48,000 or so clones, and around 84% of those were seen once. Of the sample, 1.5% to 2% falls within the top ten clones.

This sample was taken from a study of OX40 agonist ivuxolimab in advanced cancers. Context from the whole study: The costimulatory receptor OX40 (CD134) was targeted by ivuxolimab, a fully human IgG2 agonistic monoclonal antibody. The paper describes the monotherapy dose-escalation part (N = 52 patients) of the phase I trial of ivuxolimab. Three dose-escalation patients achieved partial responses, one with hepatocellular carcinoma and two with cutaneous melanoma. Peripheral TCRbeta sequencing aimed to test whether ivuxolimab altered TCR sequence diversity and caused clonal T-cell expansion. Intravenous ivuxolimab was administered to patients every 2 weeks at six dose levels: 0.01, 0.1, 0.3, 1.5, 3 and 10 mg/kg. The dose-escalation cohort was approximately 83% male with a mean age of approximately 60 years, ranging from roughly 20 to 80. Among the roughly 50 dose-escalation patients, around 19 had hepatocellular carcinoma, around 15 melanoma, 9 renal cell carcinoma and 9 head and neck cancer. Patients were allowed to have had prior anti-PD-1, anti-PD-L1 or anti-CTLA-4 therapy, and roughly 40% of the dose-escalation patients had previously received checkpoint inhibitors. Findings and caveats that apply to the study as a whole: After ivuxolimab, expanded clones were on average more numerous among CD8+ T cells than among CD4+ T cells. At doses from 0.1 to 3.0 mg/kg, clonal expansion was seen in both CD4+ and CD8+ blood T cells between baseline and week 6. In partial responders in the 0.1-3.0 mg/kg groups, normalized peripheral clonal expansion was found to be among the lowest, especially among CD8+ T cells. The antigen specificity of the clonally expanded peripheral T cells was not determined. Low levels of normalized T-cell clonal expansion were also seen in some patients who did not respond.

Patients with a history of autoimmune disease or receiving systemic immunosuppression were excluded from the trial. In every dose cohort, peripheral blood was drawn for TCR sequencing at baseline, cycle 4 day 1, and cycle 7 day 1. Samples were obtained from an open-label, multicenter, first-in-human phase I dose-escalation trial of ivuxolimab. Adults with locally advanced or metastatic head and neck squamous cell, hepatocellular, melanoma or renal cell carcinoma were enrolled in the trial. Before TCR sequencing, CD4+ and CD8+ T cells were separately sorted from peripheral blood. The sequencing used CD4+ or CD8+ T cells sorted from blood, collected in a trial of the OX40 agonist ivuxolimab. The receptor was isolated from an adult with an advanced solid tumor such as melanoma, head and neck, liver or kidney cancer. Rearrangement joined TRBV5-1 to TRBJ2-2; the D gene cannot be named for sure. Here is the DNA: TGCGCCAGCAACGTAGCAGGGAACACCGGGGAGCTGTTTTTT. This encodes CASNVAGNTGELFF.